These 2 T cell receptor beta chains originate from one sample sequenced in a study of cytomegalovirus exposure and HLA in healthy donors. Assay: immunoSEQ multiplex PCR; the TCRdb copy retains only in-frame clones and omits some. The table has 180,000 or so clones, 84% seen once. Specimen: PBMCs. These receptors were collected from a woman in her 30s in good health and CMV-seropositive.

V gene TRBV27 combines with J gene TRBJ2-2, with D tentatively TRBD1 (5 bases). V lost 1 base to trimming and J lost 3 bases, with 15 bases between them. Looked up from germline, CDR1 is MNHEY and CDR2 is SMNVEV (reference sequence). The CDR3 loop spans 17 amino acids. The CDR3 loop reads CASSLLGPYTDTGELFF. DNA of the CDR3: TGTGCCAGCAGTTTATTGGGGCCTTATACGGACACCGGGGAGCTGTTTTTT.

This sequence joins TRBV19 and TRBJ2-5; tentative D call: TRBD2 (5 bases). Germline assignment: CDR1 LNHDA and CDR2 SQIVND (reference sequence). The ends were cut back, 1 base at V and 5 bases at J, with 14 bases in the middle. The CDR3 is 15 amino acids. The CDR3 coding sequence is TGTGCCAGTAGTATAGGCCGTAGGAGAGGGGAGACCCAGTACTTC. Protein sequence: CASSIGRRRGETQYF.